This T cell receptor beta chain came from a study of cytomegalovirus exposure and HLA in healthy donors. Both 60 Vbeta primers and 13 Jbeta primers went into the PCR. Some clones are missing from TCRdb's copy, which holds only in-frame ones; the method was immunoSEQ multiplex PCR. Counted here are 100,000 to 150,000 clones, less than 20% occurring once; the ten biggest clones make up roughly 2%. This CDR3 comprises 13 residues. V lost 6 bases to trimming and J lost 4 bases, with 13 bases between them. Germline CDR1 SGHTA, CDR2 FQGTGA. The clonotype comes from a woman between 18 and 29 years old in good health and CMV-seronegative. The sequencing sample was made of PBMCs. This sequence joins TRBV7-3 and TRBJ2-7, with a possible D match to TRBD1 (6 bases). The CDR3 sequence is CASSLDRRYEQYF. CDR3 nucleotide sequence: TGTGCCAGCAGTTTGGACAGACGATACGAGCAGTACTTC.